This record covers a single T cell receptor beta chain. The antigen is unknown. Assay: immunoSEQ multiplex PCR; the TCRdb copy retains only in-frame clones and omits some. The sample has approximately 67,000 clones, approximately 90% seen once. With 0 bases removed from V and 5 bases from J, the gap between germline ends came to 8 bases. Germline CDR1 reads SGHRS; CDR2 reads YFSETQ. The CDR3 contains 13 residues. These data are taken from a study of T cell responses to AZD1222 COVID-19 vaccine. Study-level results: When two AZD1222 doses had been given, Spike-specific TCR breadth and depth rose. Unmutated variant regions reportedly attract nearly half of all spike-specific TCRs.

The J gene is TRBJ2-5, the V gene TRBV5-1; D is uncertain. The sequenced sample was peripheral blood, obtained 28 days after the second AZD1222 dose. The clonotype comes from an adult who received the AZD1222 COVID-19 vaccine. Here the CDR3 reads CASSLDAVETQYF. The CDR3 DNA is TGCGCCAGCAGCTTGGATGCAGTGGAGACCCAGTACTTC.